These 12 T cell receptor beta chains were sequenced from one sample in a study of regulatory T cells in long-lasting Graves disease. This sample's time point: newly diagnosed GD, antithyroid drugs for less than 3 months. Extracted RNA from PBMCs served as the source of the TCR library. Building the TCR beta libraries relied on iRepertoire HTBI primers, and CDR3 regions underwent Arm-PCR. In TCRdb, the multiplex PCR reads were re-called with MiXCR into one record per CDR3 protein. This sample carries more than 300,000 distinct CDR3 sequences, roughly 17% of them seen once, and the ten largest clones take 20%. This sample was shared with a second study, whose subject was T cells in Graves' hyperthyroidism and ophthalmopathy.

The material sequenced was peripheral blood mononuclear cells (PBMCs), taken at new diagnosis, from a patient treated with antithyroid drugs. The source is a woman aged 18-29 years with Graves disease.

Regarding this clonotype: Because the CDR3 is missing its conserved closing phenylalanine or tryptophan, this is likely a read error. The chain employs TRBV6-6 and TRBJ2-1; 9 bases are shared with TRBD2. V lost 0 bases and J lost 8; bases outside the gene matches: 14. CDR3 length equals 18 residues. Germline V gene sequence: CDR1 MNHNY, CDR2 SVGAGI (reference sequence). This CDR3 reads CASSYSRQSSGAPHEQFL. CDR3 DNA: TGTGCCAGCAGTTACTCGCGGCAGTCTAGCGGGGCCCCCCATGAGCAGTTCCTC.

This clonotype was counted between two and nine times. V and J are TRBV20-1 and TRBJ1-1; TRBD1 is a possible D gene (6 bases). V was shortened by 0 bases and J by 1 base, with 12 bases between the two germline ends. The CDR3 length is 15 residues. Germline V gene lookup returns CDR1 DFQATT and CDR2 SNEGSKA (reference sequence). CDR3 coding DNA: TGCAGTGCTAGAGATTGGGGGGGGCCGAACACTGAAGCTTTCTTT. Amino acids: CSARDWGGPNTEAFF.

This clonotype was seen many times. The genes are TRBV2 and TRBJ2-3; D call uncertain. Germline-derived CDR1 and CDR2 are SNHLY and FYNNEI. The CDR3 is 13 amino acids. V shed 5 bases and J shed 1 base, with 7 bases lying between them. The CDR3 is CASSLQRTDTQYF. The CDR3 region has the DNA TGTGCCAGCAGTCTCCAGCGCACAGATACGCAGTATTTT.

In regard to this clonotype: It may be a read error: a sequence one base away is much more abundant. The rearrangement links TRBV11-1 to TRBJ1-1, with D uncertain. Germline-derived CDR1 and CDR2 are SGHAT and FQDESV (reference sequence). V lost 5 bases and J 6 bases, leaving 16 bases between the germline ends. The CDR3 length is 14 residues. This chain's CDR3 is CASSITRRGAEAFF. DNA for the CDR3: TGTGCCAGCAGCATTACACGACGCGGCGCTGAAGCTTTCTTT.

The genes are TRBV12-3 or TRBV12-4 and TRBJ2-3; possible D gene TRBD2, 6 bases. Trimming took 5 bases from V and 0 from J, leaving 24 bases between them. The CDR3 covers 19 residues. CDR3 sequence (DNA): TGTGCCAGCAGTCCCCGACTAGGGGCCCGCCCCCTTAGCACAGATACGCAGTATTTT. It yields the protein CASSPRLGARPLSTDTQYF.

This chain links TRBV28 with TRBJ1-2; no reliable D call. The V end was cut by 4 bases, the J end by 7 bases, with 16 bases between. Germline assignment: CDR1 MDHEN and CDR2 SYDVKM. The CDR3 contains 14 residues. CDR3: CASSSYDIAGGYTF. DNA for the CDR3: TGTGCCAGCAGTTCCTACGACATCGCGGGTGGCTACACCTTC.

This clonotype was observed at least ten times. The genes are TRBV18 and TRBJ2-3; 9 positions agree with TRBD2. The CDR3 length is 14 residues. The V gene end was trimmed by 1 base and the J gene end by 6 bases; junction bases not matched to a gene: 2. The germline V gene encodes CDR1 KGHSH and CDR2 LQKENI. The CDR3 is CASSPRLAEDTQYF. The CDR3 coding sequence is TGTGCCAGCTCACCACGACTAGCGGAGGATACGCAGTATTTT.

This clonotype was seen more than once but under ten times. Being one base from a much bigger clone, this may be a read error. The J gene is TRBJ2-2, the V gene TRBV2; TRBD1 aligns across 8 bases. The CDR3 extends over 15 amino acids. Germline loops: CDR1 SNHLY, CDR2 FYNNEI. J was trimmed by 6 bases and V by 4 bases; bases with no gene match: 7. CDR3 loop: CASSVGTGVAGELFF. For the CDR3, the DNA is TGTGCCAGCAGTGTTGGGACAGGAGTCGCCGGGGAGCTGTTTTTT. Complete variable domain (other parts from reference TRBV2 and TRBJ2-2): EPEVTQTPSHQVTQMGQEVILRCVPISNHLYFYWYRQILGQKVEFLVSFYNNEISEKSEIFDDQFSVERPDGSNFTLKIRSTKLEDSAMYFCASSVGTGVAGELFFGEGSRLTVL.

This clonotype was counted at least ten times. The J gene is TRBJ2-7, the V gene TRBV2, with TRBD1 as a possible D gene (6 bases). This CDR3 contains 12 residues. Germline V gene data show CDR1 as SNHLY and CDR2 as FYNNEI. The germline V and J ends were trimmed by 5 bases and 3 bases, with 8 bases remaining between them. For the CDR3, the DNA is TGTGCCAGCAGTAACAGGGTCTACGAGCAGTACTTC. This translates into CASSNRVYEQYF.

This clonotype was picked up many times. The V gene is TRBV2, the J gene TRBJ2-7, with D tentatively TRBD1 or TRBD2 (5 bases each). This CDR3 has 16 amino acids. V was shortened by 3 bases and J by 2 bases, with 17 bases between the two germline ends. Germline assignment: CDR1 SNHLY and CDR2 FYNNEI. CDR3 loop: CASSDGWDPLTYEQYF. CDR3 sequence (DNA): TGTGCCAGCAGTGATGGGTGGGACCCGTTGACCTACGAGCAGTACTTC.

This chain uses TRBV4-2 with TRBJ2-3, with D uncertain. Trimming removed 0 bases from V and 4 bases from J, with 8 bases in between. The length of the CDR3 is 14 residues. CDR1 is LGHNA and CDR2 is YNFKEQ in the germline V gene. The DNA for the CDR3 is TGTGCCAGCAGCCAAGACGCTAGAGCAGATACGCAGTATTTT. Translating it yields CASSQDARADTQYF.

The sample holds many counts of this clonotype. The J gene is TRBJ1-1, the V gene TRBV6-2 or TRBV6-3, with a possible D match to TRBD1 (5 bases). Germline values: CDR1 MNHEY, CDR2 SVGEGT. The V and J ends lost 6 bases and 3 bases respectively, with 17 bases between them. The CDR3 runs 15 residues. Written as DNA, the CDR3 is TGTGCCAGCAGGGTCACAGGAGGGACCTACACTGAAGCTTTCTTT. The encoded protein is CASRVTGGTYTEAFF.